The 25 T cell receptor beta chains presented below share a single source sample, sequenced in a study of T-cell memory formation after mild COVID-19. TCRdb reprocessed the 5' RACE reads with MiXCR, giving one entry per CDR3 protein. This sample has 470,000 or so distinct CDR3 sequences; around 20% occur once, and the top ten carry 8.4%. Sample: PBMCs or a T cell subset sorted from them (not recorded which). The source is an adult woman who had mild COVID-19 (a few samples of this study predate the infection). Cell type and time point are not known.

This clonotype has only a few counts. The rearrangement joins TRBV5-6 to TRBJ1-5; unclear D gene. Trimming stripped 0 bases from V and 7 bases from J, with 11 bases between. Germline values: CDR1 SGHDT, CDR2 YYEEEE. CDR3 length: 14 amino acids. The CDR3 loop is CASSLASVEQPQHF. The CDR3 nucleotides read TGTGCCAGCAGCTTGGCCTCAGTGGAGCAGCCCCAGCATTTT.

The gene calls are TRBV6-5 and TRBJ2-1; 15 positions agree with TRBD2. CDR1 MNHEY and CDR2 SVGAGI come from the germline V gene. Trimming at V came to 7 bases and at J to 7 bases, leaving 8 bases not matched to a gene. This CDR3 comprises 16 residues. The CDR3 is CASMQPGLAGGNEQFF. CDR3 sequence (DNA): TGTGCCAGCATGCAACCGGGACTAGCGGGAGGTAATGAGCAGTTCTTC.

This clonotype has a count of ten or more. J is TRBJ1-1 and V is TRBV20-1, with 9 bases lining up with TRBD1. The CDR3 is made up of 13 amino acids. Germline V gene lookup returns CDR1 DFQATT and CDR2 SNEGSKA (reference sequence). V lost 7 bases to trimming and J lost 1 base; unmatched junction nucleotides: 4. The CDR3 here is CSVPGQGNTEAFF. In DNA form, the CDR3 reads TGCAGTGTTCCGGGACAGGGGAACACTGAAGCTTTCTTT.

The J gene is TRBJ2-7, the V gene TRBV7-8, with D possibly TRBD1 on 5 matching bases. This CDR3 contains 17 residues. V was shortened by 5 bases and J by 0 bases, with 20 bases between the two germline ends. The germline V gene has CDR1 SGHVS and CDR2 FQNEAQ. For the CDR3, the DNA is TGTGCCAGCAGCCCGCCTTGGGGCCAAGACGGCTCCTACGAGCAGTACTTC. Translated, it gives CASSPPWGQDGSYEQYF.

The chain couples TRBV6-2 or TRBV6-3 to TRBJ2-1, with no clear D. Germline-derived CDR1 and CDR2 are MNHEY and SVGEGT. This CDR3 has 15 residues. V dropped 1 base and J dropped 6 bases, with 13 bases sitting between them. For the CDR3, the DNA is TGTGCCAGCAGTTACTGGTCCGTCGCCTCCAATGAGCAGTTCTTC. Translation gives CASSYWSVASNEQFF.

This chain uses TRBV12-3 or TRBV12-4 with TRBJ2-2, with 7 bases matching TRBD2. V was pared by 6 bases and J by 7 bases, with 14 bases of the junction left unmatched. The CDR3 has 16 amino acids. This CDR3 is CASREWGTTSSGELFF. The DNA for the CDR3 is TGTGCCAGCAGGGAGTGGGGGACTACCTCTAGCGGGGAGCTGTTTTTT.

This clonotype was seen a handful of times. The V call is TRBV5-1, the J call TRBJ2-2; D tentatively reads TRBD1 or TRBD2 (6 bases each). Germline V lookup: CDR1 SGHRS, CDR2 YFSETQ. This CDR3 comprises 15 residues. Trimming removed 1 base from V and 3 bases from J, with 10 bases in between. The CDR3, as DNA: TGCGCCAGCAGCTTGAGGGGGGACGACACCGGGGAGCTGTTTTTT. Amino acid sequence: CASSLRGDDTGELFF.

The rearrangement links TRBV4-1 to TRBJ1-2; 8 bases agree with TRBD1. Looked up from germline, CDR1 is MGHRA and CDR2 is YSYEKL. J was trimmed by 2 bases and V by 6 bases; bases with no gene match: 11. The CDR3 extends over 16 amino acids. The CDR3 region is CASRSRGQGSNYGYTF. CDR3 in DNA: TGCGCCAGCAGGTCTAGAGGACAGGGTAGCAACTATGGCTACACCTTC.

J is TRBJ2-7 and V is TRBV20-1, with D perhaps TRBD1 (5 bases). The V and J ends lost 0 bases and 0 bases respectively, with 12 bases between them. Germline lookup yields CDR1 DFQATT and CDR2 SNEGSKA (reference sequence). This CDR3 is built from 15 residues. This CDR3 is CSARDIRGLSYEQYF. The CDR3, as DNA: TGCAGTGCTAGAGATATTAGGGGCCTCTCCTACGAGCAGTACTTC.

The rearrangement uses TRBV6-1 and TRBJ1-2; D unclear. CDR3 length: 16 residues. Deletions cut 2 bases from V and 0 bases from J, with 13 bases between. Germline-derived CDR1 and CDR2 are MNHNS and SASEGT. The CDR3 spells CASSENPEVANYGYTF. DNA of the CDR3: TGTGCCAGCAGTGAAAATCCAGAGGTAGCTAACTATGGCTACACCTTC.

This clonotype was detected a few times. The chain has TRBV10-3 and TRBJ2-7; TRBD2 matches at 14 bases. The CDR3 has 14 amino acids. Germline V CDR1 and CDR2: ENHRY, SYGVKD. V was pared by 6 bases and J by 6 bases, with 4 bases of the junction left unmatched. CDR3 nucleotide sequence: TGTGCCATCAGAGGACTAGCGGGAGGTCCCGAGCAGTACTTC. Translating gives CAIRGLAGGPEQYF.

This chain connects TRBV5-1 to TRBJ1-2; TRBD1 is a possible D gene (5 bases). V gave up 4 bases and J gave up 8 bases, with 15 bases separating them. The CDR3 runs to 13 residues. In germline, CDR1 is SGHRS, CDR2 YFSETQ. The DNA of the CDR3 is TGCGCCAGCAGCGGTTCAGACAGTGGCGGCTACACCTTC. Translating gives CASSGSDSGGYTF.

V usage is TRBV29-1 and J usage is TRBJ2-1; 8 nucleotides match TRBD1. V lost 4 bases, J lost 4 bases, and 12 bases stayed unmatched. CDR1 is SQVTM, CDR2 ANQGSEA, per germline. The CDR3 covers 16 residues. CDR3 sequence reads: CSVVLEIDRGYNEQFF. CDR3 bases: TGCAGCGTTGTCCTTGAAATTGACAGGGGATACAATGAGCAGTTCTTC.

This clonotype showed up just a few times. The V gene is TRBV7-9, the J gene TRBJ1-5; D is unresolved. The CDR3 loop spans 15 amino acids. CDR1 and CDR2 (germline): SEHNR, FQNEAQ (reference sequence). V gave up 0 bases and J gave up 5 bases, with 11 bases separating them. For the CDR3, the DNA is TGTGCCAGCAGCTTAGCAAGGGCTGAGGATCAGCCCCAGCATTTT. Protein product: CASSLARAEDQPQHF.

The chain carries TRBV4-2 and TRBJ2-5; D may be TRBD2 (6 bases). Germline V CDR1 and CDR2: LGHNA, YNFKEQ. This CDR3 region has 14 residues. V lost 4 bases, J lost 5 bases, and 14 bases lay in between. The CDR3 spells CASSPELGRETQYF. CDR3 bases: TGTGCCAGCAGCCCCGAGCTGGGGAGGGAGACCCAGTACTTC.

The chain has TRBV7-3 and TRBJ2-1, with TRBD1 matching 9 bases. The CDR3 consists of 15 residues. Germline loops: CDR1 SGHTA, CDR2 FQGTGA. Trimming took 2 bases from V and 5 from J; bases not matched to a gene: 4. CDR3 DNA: TGTGCCAGCAGCTTACAAGGGACAGGGAACAATGAGCAGTTCTTC. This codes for CASSLQGTGNNEQFF.

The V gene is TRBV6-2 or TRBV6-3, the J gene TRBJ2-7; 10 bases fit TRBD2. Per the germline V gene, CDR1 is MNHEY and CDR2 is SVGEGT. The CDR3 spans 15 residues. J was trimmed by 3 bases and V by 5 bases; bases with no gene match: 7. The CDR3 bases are TGTGCCAGCAGTGAGACTAGCGGGTGGCGCTACGAGCAGTACTTC. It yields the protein CASSETSGWRYEQYF.

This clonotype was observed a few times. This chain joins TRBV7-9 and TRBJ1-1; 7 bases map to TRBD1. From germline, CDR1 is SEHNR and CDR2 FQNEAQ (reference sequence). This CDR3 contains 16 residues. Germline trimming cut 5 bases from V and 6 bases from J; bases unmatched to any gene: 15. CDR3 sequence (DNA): TGTGCCAGCAGCCCAACCTCTAGGACAGGCGTCCCTGAAGCTTTCTTT. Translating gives CASSPTSRTGVPEAFF.

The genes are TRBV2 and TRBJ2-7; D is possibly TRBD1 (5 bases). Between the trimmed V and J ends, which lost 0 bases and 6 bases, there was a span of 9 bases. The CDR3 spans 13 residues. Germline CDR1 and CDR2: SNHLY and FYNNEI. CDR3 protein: CASSEAGQSEQYF. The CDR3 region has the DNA TGTGCCAGCAGTGAAGCTGGACAAAGCGAGCAGTACTTC.

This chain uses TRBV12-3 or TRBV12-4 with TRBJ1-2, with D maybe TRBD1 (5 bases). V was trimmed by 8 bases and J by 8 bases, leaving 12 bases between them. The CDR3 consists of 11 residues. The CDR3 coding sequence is TGTGCCAGCTCGGGCACAGGCGGCTACACCTTC. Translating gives CASSGTGGYTF.

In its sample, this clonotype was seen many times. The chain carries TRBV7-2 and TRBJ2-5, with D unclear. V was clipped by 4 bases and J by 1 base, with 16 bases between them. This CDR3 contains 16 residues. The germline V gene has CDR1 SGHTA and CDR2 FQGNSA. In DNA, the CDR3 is TGTGCCAGCAGCTCCGACCGGGCCCTGTTCCAAGAGACCCAGTACTTC. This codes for CASSSDRALFQETQYF.

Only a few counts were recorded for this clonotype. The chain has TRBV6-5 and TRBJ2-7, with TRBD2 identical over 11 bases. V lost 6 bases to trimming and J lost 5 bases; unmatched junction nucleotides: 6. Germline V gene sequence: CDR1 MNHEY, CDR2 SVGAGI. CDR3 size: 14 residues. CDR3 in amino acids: CASSTPGLADEQYF. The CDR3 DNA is TGTGCCAGCAGCACGCCGGGACTAGCGGACGAGCAGTACTTC.

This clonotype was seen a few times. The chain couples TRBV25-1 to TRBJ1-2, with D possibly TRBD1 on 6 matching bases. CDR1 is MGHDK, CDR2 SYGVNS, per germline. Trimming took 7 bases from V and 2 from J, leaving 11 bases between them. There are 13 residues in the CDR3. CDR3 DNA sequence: TGTGCCAGCATGGCAGGGGTCAACTATGGCTACACCTTC. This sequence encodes CASMAGVNYGYTF.

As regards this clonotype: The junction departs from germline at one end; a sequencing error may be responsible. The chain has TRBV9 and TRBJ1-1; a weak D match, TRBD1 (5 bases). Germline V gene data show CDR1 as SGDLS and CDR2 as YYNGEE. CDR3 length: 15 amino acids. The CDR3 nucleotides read TGTGCCAGCAGCCCAGATCCAGGACACAAACCACCCCCACTTTTT. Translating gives CASSPDPGHKPPPLF.

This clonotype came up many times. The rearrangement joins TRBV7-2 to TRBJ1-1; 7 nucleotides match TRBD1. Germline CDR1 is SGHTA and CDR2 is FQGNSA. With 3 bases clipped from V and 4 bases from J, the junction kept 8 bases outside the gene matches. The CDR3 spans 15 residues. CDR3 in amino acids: CASSFQNAGGTEAFF. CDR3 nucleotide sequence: TGTGCCAGCAGCTTCCAAAACGCAGGGGGCACTGAAGCTTTCTTT. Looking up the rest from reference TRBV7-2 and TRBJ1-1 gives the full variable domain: GAGVSQSPSNKVTEKGKDVELRCDPISGHTALYWYRQSLGQGLEFLIYFQGNSAPDKSGLPSDRFSAERTGGSVSTLTIQRTQQEDSAVYLCASSFQNAGGTEAFFGQGTRLTVV.